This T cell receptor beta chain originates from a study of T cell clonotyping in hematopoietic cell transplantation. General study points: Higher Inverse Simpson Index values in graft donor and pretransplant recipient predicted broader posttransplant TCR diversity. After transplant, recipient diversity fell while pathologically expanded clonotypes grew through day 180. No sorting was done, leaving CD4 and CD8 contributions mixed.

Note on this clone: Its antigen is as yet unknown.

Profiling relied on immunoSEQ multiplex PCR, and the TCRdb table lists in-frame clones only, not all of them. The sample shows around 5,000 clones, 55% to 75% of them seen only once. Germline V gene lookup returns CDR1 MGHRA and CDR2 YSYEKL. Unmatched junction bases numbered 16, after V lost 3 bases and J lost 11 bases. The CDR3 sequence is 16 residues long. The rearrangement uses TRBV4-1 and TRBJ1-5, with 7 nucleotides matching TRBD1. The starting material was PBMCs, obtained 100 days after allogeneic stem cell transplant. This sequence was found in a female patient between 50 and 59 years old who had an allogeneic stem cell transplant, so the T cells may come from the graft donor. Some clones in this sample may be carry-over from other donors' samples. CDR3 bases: TGCGCCAGCAGCCAGGTTTTTGGACAGGCAGCAGCAGCCCAGCATTTT. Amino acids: CASSQVFGQAAAAQHF.